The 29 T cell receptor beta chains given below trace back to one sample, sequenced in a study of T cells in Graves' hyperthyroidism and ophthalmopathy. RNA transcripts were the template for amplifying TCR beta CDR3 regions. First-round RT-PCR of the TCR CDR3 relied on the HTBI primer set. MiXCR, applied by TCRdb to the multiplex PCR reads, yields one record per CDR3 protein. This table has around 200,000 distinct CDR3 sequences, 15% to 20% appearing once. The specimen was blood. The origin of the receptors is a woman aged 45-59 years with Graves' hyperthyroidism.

In DNA form, the CDR3 reads TGTGCCAGCCGGAGGGGGACTAGCTACAATGAGCAGTTCTTC. Amino acid sequence: CASRRGTSYNEQFF. This chain uses TRBV5-4 with TRBJ2-1; 8 bases match TRBD2. CDR1 SGHNT and CDR2 YYREEE come from the germline V gene (reference sequence). The V segment lost 7 bases and the J segment 3 bases; nucleotides outside the gene matches: 6. This CDR3 has 14 residues.

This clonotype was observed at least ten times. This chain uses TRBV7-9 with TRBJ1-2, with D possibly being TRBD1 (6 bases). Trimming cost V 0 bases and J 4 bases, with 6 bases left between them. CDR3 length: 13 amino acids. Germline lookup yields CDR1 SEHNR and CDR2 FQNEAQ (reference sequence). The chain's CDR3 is CASSLAGGYGYTF. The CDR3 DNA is TGTGCCAGCAGCTTAGCAGGGGGCTATGGCTACACCTTC. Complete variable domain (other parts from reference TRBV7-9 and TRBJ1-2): DTGVSQNPRHKITKRGQNVTFRCDPISEHNRLYWYRQTLGQGPEFLTYFQNEAQLEKSRLLSDRFSAERPKGSFSTLEIQRTEQGDSAMYLCASSLAGGYGYTFGSGTRLTVV.

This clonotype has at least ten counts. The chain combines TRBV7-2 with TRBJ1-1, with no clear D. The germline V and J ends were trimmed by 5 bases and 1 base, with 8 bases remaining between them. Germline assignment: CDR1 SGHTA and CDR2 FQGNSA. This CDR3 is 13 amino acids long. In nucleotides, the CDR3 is TGTGCCAGCAGCCAGTACCGGAACACTGAAGCTTTCTTT. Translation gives CASSQYRNTEAFF.

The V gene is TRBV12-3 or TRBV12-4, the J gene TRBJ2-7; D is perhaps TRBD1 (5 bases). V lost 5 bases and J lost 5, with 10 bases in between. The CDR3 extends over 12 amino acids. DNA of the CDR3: TGTGCCAGCAGTGGGGCAGCCGACGAGCAGTACTTC. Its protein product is CASSGAADEQYF.

CDR3 nucleotides: TGTGCCAGCAGGAGCTCCTACGAGCAGTACTTC. Translating it yields CASRSSYEQYF. This chain uses TRBV6-1 with TRBJ2-7; D gene uncertain. V gave up 6 bases and J gave up 0 bases, with 3 bases separating them. The CDR3 loop spans 11 amino acids. Per the germline V gene, CDR1 is MNHNS and CDR2 is SASEGT.

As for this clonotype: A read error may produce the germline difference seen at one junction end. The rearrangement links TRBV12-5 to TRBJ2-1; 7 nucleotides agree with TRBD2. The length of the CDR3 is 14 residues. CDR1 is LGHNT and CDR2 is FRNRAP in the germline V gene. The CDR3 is CAGGWGGSYNEQFF. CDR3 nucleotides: TGTGCTGGTGGTTGGGGGGGATCCTACAATGAGCAGTTCTTC.

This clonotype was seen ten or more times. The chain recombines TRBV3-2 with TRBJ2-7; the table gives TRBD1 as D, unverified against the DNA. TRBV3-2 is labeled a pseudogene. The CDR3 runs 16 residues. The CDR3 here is CASSQDRLDRCYEQYF. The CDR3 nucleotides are TGTGCCAGCAGCCAAGATCGTTTGGACAGGTGCTACGAGCAGTACTTC.

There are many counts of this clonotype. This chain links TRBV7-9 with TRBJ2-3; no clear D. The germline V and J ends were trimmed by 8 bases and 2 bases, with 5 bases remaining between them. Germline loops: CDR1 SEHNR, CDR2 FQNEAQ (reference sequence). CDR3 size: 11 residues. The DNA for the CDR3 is TGTGCCAGCGGAAACACAGATACGCAGTATTTT. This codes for CASGNTDTQYF.

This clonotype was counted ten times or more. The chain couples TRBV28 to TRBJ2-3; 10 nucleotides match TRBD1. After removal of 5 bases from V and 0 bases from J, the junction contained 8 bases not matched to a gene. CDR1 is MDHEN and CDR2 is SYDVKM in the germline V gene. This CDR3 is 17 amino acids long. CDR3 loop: CASSSPGTGASTDTQYF. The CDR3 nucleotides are TGTGCCAGCAGTAGTCCCGGGACAGGGGCTAGCACAGATACGCAGTATTTT.

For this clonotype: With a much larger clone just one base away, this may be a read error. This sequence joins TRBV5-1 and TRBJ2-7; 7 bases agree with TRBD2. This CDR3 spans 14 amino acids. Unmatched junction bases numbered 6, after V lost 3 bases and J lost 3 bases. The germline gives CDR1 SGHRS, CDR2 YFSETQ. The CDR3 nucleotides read TGCGCCAGCAGCTCACTAGCGACGGACTACGAGCAGTACTTC. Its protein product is CASSSLATDYEQYF. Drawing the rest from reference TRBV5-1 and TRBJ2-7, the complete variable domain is KAGVTQTPRYLIKTRGQQVTLSCSPISGHRSVSWYQQTPGQGLQFLFEYFSETQRNKGNFPGRFSGRQFSNSRSEMNVSTLELGDSALYLCASSSLATDYEQYFGPGTRLTVT.

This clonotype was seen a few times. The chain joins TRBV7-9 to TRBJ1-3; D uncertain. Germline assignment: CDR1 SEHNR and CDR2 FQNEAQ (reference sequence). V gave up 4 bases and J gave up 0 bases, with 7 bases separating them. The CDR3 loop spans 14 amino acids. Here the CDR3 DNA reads TGTGCCAGCAGCTCCGGGAGCTCTGGAAACACCATATATTTT. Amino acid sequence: CASSSGSSGNTIYF.

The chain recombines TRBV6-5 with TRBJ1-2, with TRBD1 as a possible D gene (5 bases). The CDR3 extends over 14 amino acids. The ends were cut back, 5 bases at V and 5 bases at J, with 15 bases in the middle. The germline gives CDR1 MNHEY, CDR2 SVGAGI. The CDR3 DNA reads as TGTGCCAGCAGTACCGACACGGGGCCATATGGCTACACCTTC. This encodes CASSTDTGPYGYTF.

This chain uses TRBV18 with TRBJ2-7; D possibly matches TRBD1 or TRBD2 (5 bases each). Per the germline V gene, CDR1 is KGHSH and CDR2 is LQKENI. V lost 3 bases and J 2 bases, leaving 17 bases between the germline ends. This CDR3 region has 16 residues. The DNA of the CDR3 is TGTGCCAGCTCACCCTCCTCCGTGGGACCGACCTACGAGCAGTACTTC. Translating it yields CASSPSSVGPTYEQYF. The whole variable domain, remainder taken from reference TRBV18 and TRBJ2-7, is NAGVMQNPRHLVRRRGQEARLRCSPMKGHSHVYWYRQLPEEGLKFMVYLQKENIIDESGMPKERFSAEFPKEGPSILRIQQVVRGDSAAYFCASSPSSVGPTYEQYFGPGTRLTVT.

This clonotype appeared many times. CDR3 loop: CASSLSGAGEAFF. In DNA form, the CDR3 reads TGTGCCAGTAGCCTATCGGGGGCTGGTGAAGCTTTCTTT. The chain uses TRBV19 and TRBJ1-1; D is perhaps TRBD1 (6 bases). CDR1 is LNHDA and CDR2 is SQIVND in the germline V gene (reference sequence). The CDR3 sequence is 13 residues long. V gave up 6 bases and J gave up 7 bases, with 15 bases separating them.

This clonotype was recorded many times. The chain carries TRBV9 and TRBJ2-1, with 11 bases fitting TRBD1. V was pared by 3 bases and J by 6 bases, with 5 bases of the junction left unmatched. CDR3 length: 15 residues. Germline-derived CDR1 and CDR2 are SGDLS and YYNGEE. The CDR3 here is CASSARDRGTNEQFF. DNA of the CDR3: TGTGCCAGCAGCGCCCGGGACAGGGGGACCAATGAGCAGTTCTTC.

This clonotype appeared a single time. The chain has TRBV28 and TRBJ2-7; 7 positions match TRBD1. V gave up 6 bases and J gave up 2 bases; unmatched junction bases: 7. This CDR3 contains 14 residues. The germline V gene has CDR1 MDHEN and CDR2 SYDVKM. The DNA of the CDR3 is TGTGCCAGCAGGGCAGGGGGAATCACCTACGAGCAGTACTTC. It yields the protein CASRAGGITYEQYF. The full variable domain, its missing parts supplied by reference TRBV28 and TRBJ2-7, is DVKVTQSSRYLVKRTGEKVFLECVQDMDHENMFWYRQDPGLGLRLIYFSYDVKMKEKGDIPEGYSVSREKKERFSLILESASTNQTSMYLCASRAGGITYEQYFGPGTRLTVT.

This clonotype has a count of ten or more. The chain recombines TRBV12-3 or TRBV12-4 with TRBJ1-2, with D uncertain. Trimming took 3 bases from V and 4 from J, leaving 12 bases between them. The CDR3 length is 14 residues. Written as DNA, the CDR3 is TGTGCCAGCAGTTTGGAGGGCTATAGCTATGGCTACACCTTC. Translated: CASSLEGYSYGYTF.

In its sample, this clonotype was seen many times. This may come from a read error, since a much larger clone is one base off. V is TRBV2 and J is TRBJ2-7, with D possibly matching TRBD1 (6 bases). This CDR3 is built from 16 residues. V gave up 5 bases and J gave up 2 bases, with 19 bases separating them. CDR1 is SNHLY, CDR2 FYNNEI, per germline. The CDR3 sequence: CASSKQDRIGPYEQYF. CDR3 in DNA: TGTGCCAGCAGTAAACAAGACAGGATCGGACCCTACGAGCAGTACTTC.

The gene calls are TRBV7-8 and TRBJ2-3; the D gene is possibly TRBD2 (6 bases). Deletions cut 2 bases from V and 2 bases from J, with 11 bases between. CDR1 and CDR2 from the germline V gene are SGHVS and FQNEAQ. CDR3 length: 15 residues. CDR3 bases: TGTGCCAGCAGCTTACTTAGCGGAAACACAGATACGCAGTATTTT. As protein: CASSLLSGNTDTQYF.

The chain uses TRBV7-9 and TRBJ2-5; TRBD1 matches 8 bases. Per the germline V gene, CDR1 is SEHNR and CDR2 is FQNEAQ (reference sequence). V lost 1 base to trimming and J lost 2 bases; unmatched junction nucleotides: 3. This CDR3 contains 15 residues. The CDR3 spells CASSLGDRNQETQYF. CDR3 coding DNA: TGTGCCAGCAGCTTAGGGGACAGGAATCAAGAGACCCAGTACTTC.

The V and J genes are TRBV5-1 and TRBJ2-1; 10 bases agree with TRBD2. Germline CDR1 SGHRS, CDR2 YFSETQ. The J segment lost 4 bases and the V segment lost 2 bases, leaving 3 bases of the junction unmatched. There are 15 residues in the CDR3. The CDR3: CASSFRLAGYNEQFF. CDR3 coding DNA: TGCGCCAGCAGCTTCCGACTAGCGGGTTACAATGAGCAGTTCTTC. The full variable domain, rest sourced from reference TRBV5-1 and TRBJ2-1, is KAGVTQTPRYLIKTRGQQVTLSCSPISGHRSVSWYQQTPGQGLQFLFEYFSETQRNKGNFPGRFSGRQFSNSRSEMNVSTLELGDSALYLCASSFRLAGYNEQFFGPGTRLTVL.

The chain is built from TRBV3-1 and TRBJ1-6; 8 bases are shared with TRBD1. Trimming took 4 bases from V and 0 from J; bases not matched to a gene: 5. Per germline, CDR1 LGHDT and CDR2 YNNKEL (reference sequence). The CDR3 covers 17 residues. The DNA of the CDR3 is TGTGCCAGCAGCCCCACCGGGACAGGCTCCTATAATTCACCCCTCCACTTT. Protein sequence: CASSPTGTGSYNSPLHF.

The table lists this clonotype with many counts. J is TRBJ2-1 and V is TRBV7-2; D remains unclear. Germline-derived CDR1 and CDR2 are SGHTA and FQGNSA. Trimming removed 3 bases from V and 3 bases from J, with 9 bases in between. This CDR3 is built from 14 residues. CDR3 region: CASSFRPVYNEQFF. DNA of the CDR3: TGTGCCAGCAGCTTTCGACCGGTCTACAATGAGCAGTTCTTC.

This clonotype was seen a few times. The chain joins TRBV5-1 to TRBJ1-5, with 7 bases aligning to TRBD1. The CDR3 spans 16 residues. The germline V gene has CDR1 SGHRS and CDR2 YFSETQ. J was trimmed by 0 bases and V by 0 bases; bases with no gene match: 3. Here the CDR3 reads CASSLDGTVSNQPQHF. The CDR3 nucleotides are TGCGCCAGCAGCTTGGACGGGACAGTTAGCAATCAGCCCCAGCATTTT. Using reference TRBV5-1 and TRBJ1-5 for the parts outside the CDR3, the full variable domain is KAGVTQTPRYLIKTRGQQVTLSCSPISGHRSVSWYQQTPGQGLQFLFEYFSETQRNKGNFPGRFSGRQFSNSRSEMNVSTLELGDSALYLCASSLDGTVSNQPQHFGDGTRLSIL.

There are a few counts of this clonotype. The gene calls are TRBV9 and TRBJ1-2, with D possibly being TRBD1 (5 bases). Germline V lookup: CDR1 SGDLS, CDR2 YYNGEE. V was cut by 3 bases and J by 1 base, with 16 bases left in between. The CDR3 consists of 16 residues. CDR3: CASSAEQGNFNYGYTF. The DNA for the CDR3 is TGTGCCAGCAGCGCAGAGCAGGGAAACTTTAACTATGGCTACACCTTC.

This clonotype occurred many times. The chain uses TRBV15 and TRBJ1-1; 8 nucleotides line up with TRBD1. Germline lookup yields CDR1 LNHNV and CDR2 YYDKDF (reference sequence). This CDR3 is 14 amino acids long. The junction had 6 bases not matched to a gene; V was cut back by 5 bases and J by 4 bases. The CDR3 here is CATSARTGLTEAFF. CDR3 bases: TGTGCCACCAGCGCTCGGACAGGGCTCACTGAAGCTTTCTTT.

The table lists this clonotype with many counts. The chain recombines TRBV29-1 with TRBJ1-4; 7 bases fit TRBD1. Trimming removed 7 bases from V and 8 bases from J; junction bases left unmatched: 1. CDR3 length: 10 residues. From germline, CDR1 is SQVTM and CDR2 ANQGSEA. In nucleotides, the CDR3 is TGCAGCGCGGGACAGGAAAAACTGTTTTTT. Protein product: CSAGQEKLFF.

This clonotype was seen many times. The CDR3 protein is CASSLWGAGRGYTF. For the CDR3, the DNA is TGTGCCAGCAGCTTATGGGGGGCCGGTAGAGGCTACACCTTC. The chain is built from TRBV13 and TRBJ1-2; the D gene is possibly TRBD1 (6 bases). The CDR3 has 14 amino acids. The germline gives CDR1 PRHDT, CDR2 FYEKMQ (reference sequence). Between the trimmed V and J ends, which lost 2 bases and 8 bases, there was a span of 15 bases.

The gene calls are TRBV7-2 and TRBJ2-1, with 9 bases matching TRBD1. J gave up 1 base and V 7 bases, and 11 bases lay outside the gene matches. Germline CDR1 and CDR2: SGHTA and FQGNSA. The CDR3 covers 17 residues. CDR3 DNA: TGTGCCAGCACCCCGGCAGGAGACAGGGGGTCCTACAATGAGCAGTTCTTC. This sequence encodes CASTPAGDRGSYNEQFF.